The 16 T cell receptor beta chains in this list originate from one sample, sequenced in a study of cytotoxic CD8 clonotypes in ibrutinib-treated CLL. Assay: immunoSEQ multiplex PCR; the TCRdb copy retains only in-frame clones and omits some. Of around 140,000 clones listed, 70% to 80% are singletons. This specimen was PBMCs, taken after 12 months of ibrutinib treatment. The receptors shown here come from a human donor with chronic lymphocytic leukemia.

This clone was detected a few times. The chain couples TRBV28 to TRBJ1-6, with 8 bases that match TRBD1. V was clipped by 5 bases and J by 0 bases; unmatched bases: 9. Germline assignment: CDR1 MDHEN and CDR2 SYDVKM. This CDR3 comprises 18 residues. The CDR3 DNA follows: TGTGCCAGCAGTCCACTAACAGGGGGTAGCTCCTATAATTCACCCCTCCACTTT. This translates into CASSPLTGGSSYNSPLHF.

This rearrangement joins TRBV19 to TRBJ1-2; D gene unclear. The CDR3 covers 11 residues. The V gene's germline CDR1 is LNHDA and CDR2 SQIVND (reference sequence). The V gene lost 10 bases and the J gene lost 4 bases, with 10 bases spanning the gap. DNA of the CDR3: TGTGCCACAGAAGGAGGCTATGGCTACACCTTC. Protein: CATEGGYGYTF.

A single count supports this clone. The rearrangement joins TRBV12-5 to TRBJ2-7, with TRBD1 matching over 10 bases. V lost 5 bases to trimming and J lost 4 bases; unmatched junction nucleotides: 17. Germline CDR1 reads LGHNT; CDR2 reads FRNRAP. CDR3 length equals 18 residues. Written as DNA, the CDR3 is TGTGCTAGTGGTCCCATTTTCGCGGACAGGGGGAGTAATTACGAGCAGTACTTC. This sequence encodes CASGPIFADRGSNYEQYF.

There are a few counts of this clone. V gene TRBV25-1 combines with J gene TRBJ1-1; D remains unclear. CDR1 is MGHDK, CDR2 SYGVNS, per germline. V lost 3 bases and J lost 4, with 12 bases in between. The CDR3 contains 14 residues. The CDR3 sequence: CASSDRGGPTEAFF. In nucleotides, the CDR3 is TGTGCCAGCAGTGATCGTGGAGGGCCCACTGAAGCTTTCTTT.

The chain joins TRBV7-2 to TRBJ1-1; no clear D. Trimming removed 0 bases from V and 0 bases from J, with 8 bases in between. The germline CDR1 and CDR2 sequences are SGHTA and FQGNSA. This CDR3 region has 15 residues. The CDR3, as DNA: TGTGCCAGCAGCTTAGCGATCATAGTGAACACTGAAGCTTTCTTT. This translates into CASSLAIIVNTEAFF.

The V gene is TRBV9, the J gene TRBJ2-2, with TRBD2 matching over 7 bases. CDR1 is SGDLS and CDR2 is YYNGEE in the germline V gene. The CDR3 is 16 amino acids. Trimming cost V 4 bases and J 2 bases; bases outside gene matches: 8. This CDR3 is CASSLGASGNTGELFF. The CDR3 DNA reads as TGTGCCAGCAGCCTTGGGGCTAGCGGAAACACCGGGGAGCTGTTTTTT. Looking up the rest from reference TRBV9 and TRBJ2-2 gives the full variable domain: DSGVTQTPKHLITATGQRVTLRCSPRSGDLSVYWYQQSLDQGLQFLIQYYNGEERAKGNILERFSAQQFPDLHSELNLSSLELGDSALYFCASSLGASGNTGELFFGEGSRLTVL.

This clone was counted ten times or more. V and J are TRBV9 and TRBJ1-6; D is uncertain. This CDR3 is built from 15 residues. Between the trimmed V and J ends, which lost 4 bases and 8 bases, there was a span of 16 bases. Germline CDR1 reads SGDLS; CDR2 reads YYNGEE. The CDR3 sequence: CASSLGVRAYSPLHF. In nucleotides, the CDR3 is TGTGCCAGCAGCTTAGGTGTCCGAGCCTATTCACCCCTCCACTTT.

The chain links TRBV28 to TRBJ2-7; D gene uncertain. Germline V lookup: CDR1 MDHEN, CDR2 SYDVKM. Trimming cost V 3 bases and J 3 bases, with 15 bases left between them. The CDR3 has 15 residues. CDR3 sequence reads: CASSFEWFRNYEQYF. In DNA form, the CDR3 reads TGTGCCAGCAGTTTCGAGTGGTTCCGCAACTACGAGCAGTACTTC.

The rearrangement joins TRBV7-6 to TRBJ1-2, with TRBD1 matching over 9 bases. This CDR3 contains 16 residues. V was pared by 5 bases and J by 6 bases, with 13 bases of the junction left unmatched. Germline CDR1 reads SGHVS; CDR2 reads FNYEAQ. CDR3 sequence: CASSKGGQGRVDGYTF. As DNA, the CDR3 is TGTGCCAGCAGCAAAGGCGGACAGGGGAGGGTCGATGGCTACACCTTC.

This clone has more than one count but fewer than ten. The chain uses TRBV2 and TRBJ1-4, with 8 bases lining up with TRBD1. V trimming: 3 bases; J trimming: 5 bases; junction bases outside the gene matches: 5. The CDR3 has 15 residues. Per germline, CDR1 SNHLY and CDR2 FYNNEI. This chain's CDR3 is CASSDMGQDNEKLFF. The CDR3 DNA sequence: TGTGCCAGCAGTGATATGGGACAGGACAATGAAAAACTGTTTTTT.

The V and J genes are TRBV6-5 and TRBJ1-6; no firm D call. CDR1 is MNHEY, CDR2 SVGAGI, per germline. V was clipped by 1 base and J by 7 bases, with 11 bases between them. This CDR3 is built from 15 residues. CDR3 nucleotide sequence: TGTGCCAGCAGTTACTTTTGGGATGACAATTCACCCCTCCACTTT. It codes for CASSYFWDDNSPLHF.

The gene calls are TRBV11-3 and TRBJ1-2; possible D gene TRBD1, 5 bases. Germline CDR1 and CDR2: SGHNT and YENEEA. The V and J ends lost 3 bases and 3 bases respectively, with 20 bases between them. The CDR3 is 17 residues long. This CDR3 is CASSFYTPQGGDYGYTF. DNA for the CDR3: TGTGCCAGCAGCTTCTACACCCCCCAGGGTGGGGACTATGGCTACACCTTC.

This chain connects TRBV5-1 to TRBJ1-3; D not certain. V lost 2 bases and J lost 0, with 12 bases in between. Germline CDR1 is SGHRS and CDR2 is YFSETQ. The CDR3 has 16 residues. CDR3 region: CASSLIGDFSGNTIYF. The CDR3 region has the DNA TGCGCCAGCAGCTTAATTGGGGATTTCTCTGGAAACACCATATATTTT.

The table lists this clone with a few counts. J is TRBJ1-3 and V is TRBV19; 7 positions match TRBD1. CDR3 length equals 11 residues. Per germline, CDR1 LNHDA and CDR2 SQIVND (reference sequence). The CDR3 nucleotides read TGTGGCACCGGGGACAGTAACACCATATATTTT. Its protein product is CGTGDSNTIYF. The full variable domain, completed using reference TRBV19 and TRBJ1-3, is DGGITQSPKYLFRKEGQNVTLSCEQNLNHDAMYWYRQDPGQGLRLIYYSQIVNDFQKGDIAEGYSVSREKKESFPLTVTSAQKNPTAFYLCGTGDSNTIYFGEGSWLTVV.

V is TRBV27 and J is TRBJ1-3, with D uncertain. Germline V gene sequence: CDR1 MNHEY, CDR2 SMNVEV (reference sequence). Deletions cut 7 bases from V and 0 bases from J, with 7 bases between. The CDR3 consists of 13 residues. CDR3 region: CASKQNSGNTIYF. CDR3 DNA sequence: TGTGCCAGCAAACAGAACTCTGGAAACACCATATATTTT.

This chain joins TRBV9 and TRBJ2-3; D remains ambiguous. The V and J ends lost 3 bases and 4 bases respectively, with 9 bases between them. The CDR3 covers 13 residues. CDR1 and CDR2 (germline): SGDLS, YYNGEE. This chain's CDR3 is CASSGYTADTQYF. In DNA, the CDR3 is TGTGCCAGCAGCGGATACACGGCAGATACGCAGTATTTT.